Each of the 18 T cell receptor beta chains below was sequenced from the same sample in a study of cytotoxic CD8 clonotypes in ibrutinib-treated CLL. The assay was immunoSEQ multiplex PCR, and TCRdb's table has in-frame clones only and misses some. The top ten hold approximately 20% of the sample, which has about 57,000 clones, 56% seen once. The starting material was PBMCs, obtained after 24 months of ibrutinib treatment. These receptors were obtained from a human donor with chronic lymphocytic leukemia.

The V gene is TRBV5-6, the J gene TRBJ1-2; 8 nucleotides align to TRBD1. Trimming took 0 bases from V and 8 from J; bases not matched to a gene: 3. This CDR3 is 13 amino acids long. Germline loops: CDR1 SGHDT, CDR2 YYEEEE. The CDR3, as DNA: TGTGCCAGCAGCTTGGCAGGGGGCGGAGGCTACACCTTC. This sequence encodes CASSLAGGGGYTF. The variable domain in full, completed from reference TRBV5-6 and TRBJ1-2, reads DAGVTQSPTHLIKTRGQQVTLRCSPKSGHDTVSWYQQALGQGPQFIFQYYEEEERQRGNFPDRFSGHQFPNYSSELNVNALLLGDSALYLCASSLAGGGGYTFGSGTRLTVV.

V gene TRBV19 combines with J gene TRBJ2-3, with D uncertain. CDR1 is LNHDA and CDR2 is SQIVND in the germline V gene (reference sequence). Between the trimmed V and J ends, which lost 6 bases and 3 bases, there was a span of 4 bases. CDR3 size: 11 residues. The CDR3 sequence: CASRWTDTQYF. In DNA, the CDR3 is TGTGCCAGTAGGTGGACAGATACGCAGTATTTT.

The CDR3 protein is CASSAIGDPTRDTQYF. CDR3 DNA: TGTGCCAGCAGTGCCATCGGGGATCCTACACGAGATACGCAGTATTTT. The chain is built from TRBV6-1 and TRBJ2-3; possibly TRBD2 for D (5 bases). The CDR3 is made up of 16 amino acids. Between the trimmed V and J ends, which lost 4 bases and 5 bases, there was a span of 19 bases. Germline CDR1 is MNHNS and CDR2 is SASEGT.

This clone was seen a handful of times. The rearrangement joins TRBV13 to TRBJ2-2; 7 nucleotides line up with TRBD1. The J segment lost 3 bases and the V segment lost 8 bases, leaving 3 bases of the junction unmatched. Germline loops: CDR1 PRHDT, CDR2 FYEKMQ (reference sequence). The length of the CDR3 is 13 residues. The CDR3 loop reads CASLGQYTGELFF. For the CDR3, the DNA is TGTGCCAGCCTGGGACAGTACACCGGGGAGCTGTTTTTT.

This rearrangement joins TRBV29-1 to TRBJ2-5, with TRBD1 identical over 11 bases. This CDR3 region has 13 residues. Germline values: CDR1 SQVTM, CDR2 ANQGSEA. V lost 7 bases, J lost 4 bases, and 5 bases stayed unmatched. The chain's CDR3 is CSAQGQGGETQYF. For the CDR3, the DNA is TGCAGCGCTCAGGGACAGGGGGGAGAGACCCAGTACTTC.

The CDR3 loop is CASSPVPGLALGGNEQFF. The CDR3 DNA reads TGTGCCAGCAGCCCAGTCCCGGGACTAGCTTTGGGTGGAAATGAGCAGTTCTTC. V gene TRBV7-6 combines with J gene TRBJ2-1; 9 positions agree with TRBD2. Germline CDR1 and CDR2: SGHVS and FNYEAQ. The CDR3 is made up of 18 amino acids. J lost 7 bases, V lost 5 bases, and 18 bases had no gene match.

V gene TRBV5-8 combines with J gene TRBJ2-7; D possibly corresponds to TRBD1 (6 bases). Trimming cost V 4 bases and J 5 bases, with 16 bases left between them. The germline V gene encodes CDR1 SGHTS and CDR2 YDEGEE. CDR3 length: 14 amino acids. The CDR3 DNA reads as TGTGCCAGCAGCGGAGACAGGTTTACAAACGAGCAGTACGTC. It codes for CASSGDRFTNEQYV.

V usage is TRBV4-1 and J usage is TRBJ1-5; D is uncertain. Trimming left V 0 bases short and J 9 bases short, with 12 bases between. Germline assignment: CDR1 MGHRA and CDR2 YSYEKL. The CDR3 runs to 14 residues. The CDR3 nucleotides read TGCGCCAGCAGCCAAGAGCCAGGTAATTTGCCCCAGCATTTT. Residues: CASSQEPGNLPQHF.

This clone occurred once. The chain employs TRBV2 and TRBJ2-3; either TRBD1 or TRBD2 may fit D (5 bases each). CDR1 and CDR2 (germline): SNHLY, FYNNEI. The CDR3 consists of 14 residues. The ends were cut back, 3 bases at V and 6 bases at J, with 13 bases in the middle. CDR3: CASSEKGWGDTQYF. The DNA of the CDR3 is TGTGCCAGCAGTGAGAAGGGGTGGGGGGATACGCAGTATTTT.

This chain uses TRBV5-1 with TRBJ1-2; 7 bases are a match to TRBD1. CDR1 is SGHRS, CDR2 YFSETQ, per germline. V gave up 4 bases and J gave up 5 bases; unmatched junction bases: 11. The CDR3 runs to 15 residues. CDR3 sequence reads: CASSPTGQVLYGYTF. CDR3 bases: TGCGCCAGCAGCCCTACCGGACAGGTCTTGTATGGCTACACCTTC.

This clone was counted a few times. The gene calls are TRBV7-7 and TRBJ2-3; perhaps TRBD1 as D (6 bases). Between the trimmed V and J ends, which lost 1 base and 5 bases, there was a span of 7 bases. CDR1 SSHAT and CDR2 FNYEAQ come from the germline V gene (reference sequence). This CDR3 has 13 residues. CDR3 protein: CASSLDRVDTQYF. Written as DNA, the CDR3 is TGTGCCAGCAGCTTAGACAGGGTAGATACGCAGTATTTT.

This chain joins TRBV6-5 and TRBJ2-2; 8 bases map to TRBD1. Germline values: CDR1 MNHEY, CDR2 SVGAGI. Trimming cost V 5 bases and J 2 bases; bases outside gene matches: 4. This CDR3 is built from 15 residues. CDR3 sequence reads: CASSLDRVNTGELFF. The CDR3 nucleotides are TGTGCCAGCAGTCTGGACAGGGTTAACACCGGGGAGCTGTTTTTT.

CDR3 amino acids: CASSEQGLSYNEQFF. As DNA, the CDR3 is TGTGCCAGTAGTGAACAGGGGCTCTCCTACAATGAGCAGTTCTTC. J is TRBJ2-1 and V is TRBV19; 7 bases are a match to TRBD1. CDR1 is LNHDA, CDR2 SQIVND, per germline (reference sequence). Trimming removed 5 bases from V and 0 bases from J; junction bases left unmatched: 4. The length of the CDR3 is 15 residues.

J is TRBJ1-4 and V is TRBV13, with TRBD1 as a possible D gene (5 bases). The germline V gene has CDR1 PRHDT and CDR2 FYEKMQ (reference sequence). V shed 5 bases and J shed 10 bases, with 17 bases lying between them. The CDR3 loop spans 14 amino acids. The CDR3 DNA follows: TGTGCCAGCAGCCCTCGGACCGGCCAGGGAAAACTGTTTTTT. Its protein product is CASSPRTGQGKLFF.

CDR3 nucleotides: TGCAGCGCATCAATAGGACTTACACCGAACACCGGGGAGCTGTTTTTT. Translation gives CSASIGLTPNTGELFF. The rearrangement links TRBV29-1 to TRBJ2-2; maybe TRBD2 (5 bases). V was trimmed by 7 bases and J by 0 bases, leaving 18 bases between them. The germline CDR1 and CDR2 sequences are SQVTM and ANQGSEA. The CDR3 runs 16 residues.

The rearrangement links TRBV10-3 to TRBJ2-7; unclear D gene. The V end lost 2 bases, the J end lost 6 bases, and 8 bases lay between the germline ends. Germline lookup yields CDR1 ENHRY and CDR2 SYGVKD. The CDR3 extends over 12 amino acids. The CDR3 reads CAISETESEQYV. Here the CDR3 DNA reads TGTGCCATCAGTGAGACCGAGTCCGAGCAGTACGTC.

The J gene is TRBJ1-1, the V gene TRBV5-1; D is unresolved. This CDR3 contains 13 residues. The germline V gene has CDR1 SGHRS and CDR2 YFSETQ. The germline V and J ends were trimmed by 4 bases and 2 bases, with 9 bases remaining between them. CDR3 in amino acids: CASSMLINTEAFF. CDR3 DNA sequence: TGCGCCAGCAGCATGCTCATTAACACTGAAGCTTTCTTT.

The chain carries TRBV27 and TRBJ1-4; TRBD1 aligns across 8 bases. V shed 3 bases and J 5 bases; nucleotides not matched to a gene: 2. The length of the CDR3 is 14 residues. Germline V gene sequence: CDR1 MNHEY, CDR2 SMNVEV (reference sequence). The CDR3, as DNA: TGTGCCAGCAGTTTTCAGGGGGCGAATGAAAAACTGTTTTTT. Amino acids: CASSFQGANEKLFF.